Presented here are 5 T cell receptor beta chains from one specimen sequenced in a study of beta chain features in type 1 diabetes. The authors reverse transcribed all of the isolated RNA, so sequencing captured expressed TCRB transcripts. Profiled with immunoSEQ multiplex PCR; TCRdb holds only in-frame clones, not every one. The sample has 630,000 or so clones, over 12% seen once; the top ten hold 0.03% to 0.045%. Notes on the study in general: Moderate yet significant TCRB CDR3 shortening was seen in Type 1 diabetes patients in all four CD4+ subsets.

The antigens of these receptors remain unknown. Sequences were obtained from naive CD4+ T cells from blood. These receptors all come from a man between 18 and 29 years old with type 1 diabetes.

In its sample, this clone was seen a few times. CDR3 bases: TGCAGCGCCCGGAGGGTCCCTGACCTCCCCTATGGCTACACCTTC. Translating it yields CSARRVPDLPYGYTF. The V and J genes are TRBV29-1 and TRBJ1-2; D is unresolved. The CDR3 length is 15 residues. Trimming removed 7 bases at V and 4 bases at J, with 22 bases between. Germline V gene lookup returns CDR1 SQVTM and CDR2 ANQGSEA. The full variable domain, its missing parts supplied by reference TRBV29-1 and TRBJ1-2, is SAVISQKPSRDICQRGTSLTIQCQVDSQVTMMFWYRQQPGQSLTLIATANQGSEATYESGFVIDKFPISRPNLTFSTLTVSNMSPEDSSIYLCSARRVPDLPYGYTFGSGTRLTVV.

The genes are TRBV29-1 and TRBJ2-3, with TRBD2 as a possible D gene (6 bases). V lost 4 bases to trimming and J lost 2 bases, with 13 bases between them. The CDR3 runs to 14 residues. Germline CDR1 SQVTM, CDR2 ANQGSEA. The CDR3 DNA reads TGCAGCGTTGGGCGACTAGTGTACACAGATACGCAGTATTTT. It specifies CSVGRLVYTDTQYF.

The chain employs TRBV2 and TRBJ2-3; D is unclear. V lost 8 bases and J 2 bases, leaving 8 bases between the germline ends. Germline CDR1 and CDR2: SNHLY and FYNNEI. The CDR3 spans 12 residues. Here the CDR3 DNA reads TGTGCCAGCGGCGGATTCACAGATACGCAGTATTTT. It yields the protein CASGGFTDTQYF.

There are a few counts of this clone. The chain couples TRBV30 to TRBJ1-2; 9 positions match TRBD1. The CDR3 runs to 15 residues. Germline values: CDR1 GTSNPN, CDR2 SVGIG (reference sequence). With 3 bases clipped from V and 5 bases from J, the junction kept 10 bases outside the gene matches. The CDR3 bases are TGTGCCTGGAGGGCTCCGGGACAGGGTCGATATGGCTACACCTTC. Its protein product is CAWRAPGQGRYGYTF.

The rearrangement uses TRBV5-1 and TRBJ2-1; perhaps TRBD2 as D (5 bases). The V and J ends lost 4 bases and 10 bases respectively, with 15 bases between them. This CDR3 has 13 residues. Germline CDR1 reads SGHRS; CDR2 reads YFSETQ. CDR3 in DNA: TGCGCCAGCAGCCTAAACACTAGAGACGAGCAGTTCTTC. This sequence encodes CASSLNTRDEQFF.